These T cell receptor beta chains were read from a single sample in a study of CD8+ T cells in alopecia areata. Method: immunoSEQ multiplex PCR; TCRdb's copy keeps in-frame clones and lacks some. Found here are under 70,000 clones, 95% to 97% of them singletons; the top ten hold 20% to 30%. The source material was CD8+ T cells sorted from blood, sampled at week 0. These receptors originate from a human donor with alopecia areata. The CDR3 runs from the conserved cysteine through the conserved F or W. D genes are given only for firm matches. Clone size appears in some rows only: once, few, many, or a class for an expanded clone.

TRBV19	TRBJ1-2	few	TRBD1	CASSIMGQTYGYTF	TGTGCCAGTAGTATAATGGGACAGACCTATGGCTACACCTTC
TRBV13	TRBJ2-7	.	TRBD2	CASSLRGGRDEQYF	TGTGCCAGCAGCTTGCGGGGGGGCCGGGACGAGCAGTACTTC
TRBV29-1	TRBJ1-2	.	.	CSVRGESRTRDYDGYTF	TGCAGCGTTAGGGGGGAGAGTCGGACGCGGGATTATGATGGCTACACCTTC
TRBV6-6	TRBJ1-2	.	TRBD1	CASSYSNAGGNGYTF	TGTGCCAGCAGTTACTCGAATGCAGGGGGCAATGGCTACACCTTC
TRBV6-1	TRBJ2-1	once	TRBD1	CASSDLVGQGFDEQFF	TGTGCCAGCAGTGATTTAGTGGGACAGGGTTTCGATGAGCAGTTCTTC
TRBV7-2	TRBJ1-1	.	.	CASSLMAEAFF	TGTGCCAGCAGCTTAATGGCTGAAGCTTTCTTT
TRBV30	TRBJ2-2	.	.	CAGYTGELFF	TGTGCCGGATACACCGGGGAGCTGTTTTTT
TRBV4-3	TRBJ2-7	.	.	CASSQGRQFYEQYF	TGCGCCAGCAGCCAAGGCCGACAGTTCTACGAGCAGTACTTC
TRBV6-1	TRBJ2-3	.	.	CASRGPTDTQYF	TGTGCCAGCAGAGGACCAACGGATACGCAGTATTTT
TRBV4-2	TRBJ2-3	once	.	CASSQEGAWKDTQYF	TGTGCCAGCAGCCAAGAGGGGGCTTGGAAAGATACGCAGTATTTT
TRBV5-4	TRBJ1-2	.	TRBD1	CASSLGGGRGYTF	TGTGCCAGCAGCCTTGGAGGGGGCAGAGGCTACACCTTC
TRBV5-4	TRBJ2-3	.	.	CASSFSTDTQYF	TGTGCCAGCAGCTTTAGTACAGATACGCAGTATTTT
TRBV29-1	TRBJ1-2	.	.	CSVEAGGSGSYTF	TGCAGCGTTGAAGCTGGGGGCAGTGGGAGCTACACCTTC
TRBV29-1	TRBJ2-3	.	TRBD2	CSVEEIAGDSSSTDTQYF	TGCAGCGTTGAAGAAATAGCGGGGGACTCTTCTAGCACAGATACGCAGTATTTT
TRBV6-1	TRBJ1-4	.	.	CASTTTVSRDEKLFF	TGTGCCAGCACTACGACGGTTTCAAGGGATGAAAAACTGTTTTTT
TRBV5-4	TRBJ2-1	.	TRBD2	CASSPGLAESNEQFF	TGTGCCAGCAGCCCGGGACTAGCGGAATCCAATGAGCAGTTCTTC
TRBV13	TRBJ2-5	.	.	CASSYRDSQETQYF	TGTGCCAGCAGCTACCGGGACTCCCAAGAGACCCAGTACTTC
TRBV6-5	TRBJ1-1	.	.	CASSQGGEAFF	TGTGCCAGCAGTCAAGGAGGTGAAGCTTTCTTT
TRBV5-1	TRBJ2-7	.	TRBD2	CASSILLAGGLNEQYF	TGCGCCAGCAGCATACTACTAGCGGGGGGGCTTAACGAGCAGTACTTC
TRBV9	TRBJ2-1	.	TRBD2	CASSVGSSGGSNEQFF	TGTGCCAGCAGCGTAGGAAGTAGCGGGGGATCCAATGAGCAGTTCTTC
TRBV19	TRBJ1-5	medium-sized	.	CASSIGVSQPQHF	TGTGCCAGTAGTATCGGCGTGTCTCAGCCCCAGCATTTT
TRBV7-8	TRBJ2-7	once	.	CASTPVGQGNYEQYF	TGTGCCAGCACCCCTGTGGGGCAGGGGAACTACGAGCAGTACTTC
TRBV14	TRBJ2-5	.	.	CASSQNRLQETQYF	TGTGCCAGCAGCCAAAATCGCCTCCAAGAGACCCAGTACTTC
TRBV27	TRBJ1-1	.	.	CASSFGIRTEAFF	TGTGCCAGCAGTTTTGGGATTAGAACTGAAGCTTTCTTT
TRBV7-9	TRBJ2-7	.	.	CASSPSTGPSSYEQYF	TGTGCCAGCAGCCCATCGACAGGCCCAAGCTCCTACGAGCAGTACTTC
TRBV29-1	TRBJ2-3	.	TRBD2	CSVEVAGRLTDTQYF	TGCAGCGTTGAAGTAGCGGGGAGGCTAACAGATACGCAGTATTTT
TRBV4-3	TRBJ2-1	.	.	CASSQVGTNSYNEQFF	TGCGCCAGCAGCCAAGTTGGGACGAACTCCTACAATGAGCAGTTCTTC
TRBV29-1	TRBJ1-2	.	.	CSVEGTEDGYTF	TGCAGCGTTGAAGGGACGGAGGATGGCTACACCTTC
TRBV9	TRBJ2-1	.	TRBD1	CASSARRDRVYNEQFF	TGTGCCAGCAGCGCCCGCCGGGACAGGGTCTACAATGAGCAGTTCTTC
TRBV29-1	TRBJ2-7	.	TRBD1	CSALRDRAPYEQYF	TGCAGCGCCCTCCGGGACAGGGCCCCCTACGAGCAGTACTTC
TRBV6-5	TRBJ2-3	.	TRBD2	CASSYSIAGGTDTQYF	TGTGCCAGCAGTTACTCGATAGCGGGAGGCACAGATACGCAGTATTTT
TRBV7-2	TRBJ2-5	.	.	CASSYLLGEWWRTQETQYF	TGTGCCAGCAGCTATTTATTAGGCGAGTGGTGGAGGACCCAAGAGACCCAGTACTTC
TRBV7-6	TRBJ1-1	.	TRBD1	CASSPREGGMGNTEAFF	TGTGCCAGCAGCCCCCGGGAAGGGGGCATGGGGAACACTGAAGCTTTCTTT
TRBV19	TRBJ1-2	.	.	CASDGYYGYTF	TGTGCCAGCGACGGATACTATGGCTACACCTTC
TRBV29-1	TRBJ2-2	.	TRBD1	CSVPKTGVNTGELFF	TGCAGCGTTCCCAAGACAGGGGTTAACACCGGGGAGCTGTTTTTT
TRBV4-2	TRBJ2-3	.	.	CASSQDPGETTDTQYF	TGTGCCAGCAGCCAAGACCCAGGGGAGACCACAGATACGCAGTATTTT